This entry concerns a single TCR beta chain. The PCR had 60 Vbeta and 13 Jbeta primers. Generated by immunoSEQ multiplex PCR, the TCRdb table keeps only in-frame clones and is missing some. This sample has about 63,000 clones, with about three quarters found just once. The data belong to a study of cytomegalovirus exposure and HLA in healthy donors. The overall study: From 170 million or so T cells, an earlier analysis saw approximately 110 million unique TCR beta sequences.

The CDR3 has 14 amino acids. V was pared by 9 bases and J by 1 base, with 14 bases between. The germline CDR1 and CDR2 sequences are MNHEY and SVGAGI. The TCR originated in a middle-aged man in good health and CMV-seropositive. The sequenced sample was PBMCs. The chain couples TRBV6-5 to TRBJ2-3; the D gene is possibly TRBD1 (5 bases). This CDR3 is CASSQGSGTDTQYF. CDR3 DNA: TGTGCCAGTTCCCAGGGTTCCGGCACAGATACGCAGTATTTT.